The entry below describes one T cell receptor (beta chain). The sample is drawn from a study of blood T cells in healthy people across ages. Germline lookup yields CDR1 DFQATT and CDR2 SNEGSKA (reference sequence). This CDR3 is built from 11 residues. There were healthy Caucasian individuals from Russia, aged roughly 6 to 100, serving as donors. Primed by a sample-barcoded 5' primer and a J-beta primer mix, a second PCR proceeded for 7 to 11 cycles. The template-switch adaptor, which had 12 random nucleotides, put a tag on each cDNA molecule. Each CDR3 protein gets one entry after TCRdb re-called the 5' RACE reads with MiXCR. This table has about 970,000 distinct CDR3 sequences, just over 50% appearing once.

Sequencing was done on a sample of blood. The chain joins TRBV20-1 to TRBJ2-5, with TRBD2 as a possible D gene (6 bases). Matching the DNA end better, TRBJ2-7 makes the J call doubtful. The TCR comes from a woman aged 60-75 years in good health. Here the CDR3 DNA reads TGCAGTTGGGCGGGAACCTACGAGCAGTACTTC. This gives the protein CSWAGTYEQYF.